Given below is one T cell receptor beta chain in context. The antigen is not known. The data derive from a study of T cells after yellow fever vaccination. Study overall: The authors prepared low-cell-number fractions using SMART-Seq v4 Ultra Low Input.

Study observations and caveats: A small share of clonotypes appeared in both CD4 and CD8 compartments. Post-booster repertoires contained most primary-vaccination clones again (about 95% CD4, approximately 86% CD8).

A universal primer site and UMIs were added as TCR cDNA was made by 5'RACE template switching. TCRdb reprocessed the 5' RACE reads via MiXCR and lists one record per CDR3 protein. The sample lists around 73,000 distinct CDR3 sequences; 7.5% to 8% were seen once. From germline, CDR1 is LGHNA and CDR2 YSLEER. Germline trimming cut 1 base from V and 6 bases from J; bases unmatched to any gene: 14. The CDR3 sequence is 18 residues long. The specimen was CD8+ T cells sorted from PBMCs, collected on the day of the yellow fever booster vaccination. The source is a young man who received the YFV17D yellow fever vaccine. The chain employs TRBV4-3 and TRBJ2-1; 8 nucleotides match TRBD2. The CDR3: CASSQGTALAEGGNEQFF. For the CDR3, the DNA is TGCGCCAGCAGCCAAGGAACTGCACTAGCGGAGGGGGGCAATGAGCAGTTCTTC.